A single sample is the source of the 13 T cell receptor beta chains below, sequenced in a study of T cells after yellow fever vaccination. TCRdb fed the 5' RACE reads into MiXCR, producing one record per CDR3 protein. The table records approximately 250,000 distinct CDR3 sequences, around 3.5% of them present only once. Sequencing was performed on PBMCs, taken 15 days after the yellow fever booster vaccination. The receptors come from a man younger than 35 who received the YFV17D yellow fever vaccine.

This clonotype was observed a few times. The V and J genes are TRBV19 and TRBJ1-1; a possible D gene is TRBD1 (5 bases). The CDR3 totals 16 residues. V lost 5 bases to trimming and J lost 1 base, with 17 bases between them. Germline V lookup: CDR1 LNHDA, CDR2 SQIVND (reference sequence). CDR3 in DNA: TGTGCCAGTAGTCCGGCCGGGGCACGGGCGAACACTGAAGCTTTCTTT. The encoded protein is CASSPAGARANTEAFF.

This clonotype appeared many times. This chain links TRBV7-2 with TRBJ2-3; D remains unclear. V lost 3 bases, J lost 6 bases, and 4 bases lay in between. Germline-derived CDR1 and CDR2 are SGHTA and FQGNSA. The CDR3 consists of 11 residues. The CDR3 loop is CASSFVDTQYF. The CDR3 bases are TGTGCCAGCAGCTTTGTGGATACGCAGTATTTT.

This clonotype was recorded many times. This chain joins TRBV5-1 and TRBJ2-1; the D is unclear. The CDR3 consists of 15 residues. V was trimmed by 3 bases and J by 4 bases, leaving 14 bases between them. Looked up from germline, CDR1 is SGHRS and CDR2 is YFSETQ. CDR3 sequence: CASSSSAGRYNEQFF. CDR3 in DNA: TGCGCCAGCAGCTCCTCCGCCGGGCGGTACAATGAGCAGTTCTTC.

This clonotype was seen many times. This chain connects TRBV20-1 to TRBJ1-5, with D perhaps TRBD1 (5 bases). Germline CDR1 and CDR2: DFQATT and SNEGSKA (reference sequence). This CDR3 has 14 residues. The V and J ends lost 0 bases and 9 bases respectively, with 15 bases between them. In nucleotides, the CDR3 is TGCAGTGCTAGAGATCGCACAGGCGGTGGGCCCCAGCATTTT. It codes for CSARDRTGGGPQHF.

This clonotype was seen ten or more times. The chain couples TRBV12-3 or TRBV12-4 to TRBJ2-7, with a tentative D call TRBD2 (5 bases). CDR3 length equals 15 residues. Deletions cut 7 bases from V and 4 bases from J, with 20 bases between. The CDR3 loop is CASKGARGYYYEQYF. Here the CDR3 DNA reads TGTGCCAGCAAGGGAGCACGGGGATATTATTACGAGCAGTACTTC.

This clonotype appeared many times. V gene TRBV20-1 combines with J gene TRBJ1-2; TRBD1 matches 10 bases. With V trimmed by 5 bases and J by 4 bases, 1 base remained unmatched. CDR3 length: 12 amino acids. CDR1 DFQATT and CDR2 SNEGSKA come from the germline V gene (reference sequence). The CDR3 region is CSAGQGVYGYTF. The CDR3 DNA reads as TGCAGTGCTGGACAGGGGGTCTATGGCTACACCTTC.

This clonotype appeared many times. The V and J genes are TRBV5-1 and TRBJ1-2, with D possibly TRBD1 on 6 matching bases. The germline gives CDR1 SGHRS, CDR2 YFSETQ. Trimming cost V 0 bases and J 2 bases, with 8 bases left between them. The CDR3 is made up of 14 amino acids. CDR3 region: CASSLADRNYGYTF. The CDR3 DNA sequence: TGCGCCAGCAGCTTGGCCGACAGGAACTATGGCTACACCTTC.

This clonotype was observed at least ten times. The chain is built from TRBV20-1 and TRBJ2-7; a weak D match, TRBD2 (7 bases). CDR1 and CDR2 (germline): DFQATT, SNEGSKA (reference sequence). The CDR3 consists of 13 residues. The CDR3 loop is CSARRGPSYEQYF. The CDR3 coding sequence is TGCAGCGCAAGGCGGGGGCCTTCCTACGAGCAGTACTTC.

This clonotype was observed many times. CDR3 in DNA: TGTGCCAGCAGCTTATTTCTGGGGGCTGGTTATGGCTACACCTTC. Residues: CASSLFLGAGYGYTF. The rearrangement links TRBV7-9 to TRBJ1-2; weak D call: TRBD1 (6 bases). Trimming took 2 bases from V and 5 from J, leaving 15 bases between them. From germline, CDR1 is SEHNR and CDR2 FQNEAQ (reference sequence). The CDR3 spans 15 residues.

This clonotype was detected many times. This chain connects TRBV4-3 to TRBJ1-4; the D is unclear. Germline CDR1 is LGHNA and CDR2 is YSLEER. The CDR3 consists of 15 residues. V dropped 3 bases and J dropped 0 bases, with 8 bases sitting between them. The CDR3 reads CASSQNFATNEKLFF. In DNA form, the CDR3 reads TGCGCCAGCAGCCAGAACTTTGCAACTAATGAAAAACTGTTTTTT.

The sample holds many counts of this clonotype. V usage is TRBV5-1 and J usage is TRBJ2-7; 10 bases are a match to TRBD2. V was pared by 4 bases and J by 3 bases, with 13 bases of the junction left unmatched. The CDR3 runs to 17 residues. CDR1 is SGHRS and CDR2 is YFSETQ in the germline V gene. The CDR3 sequence: CASSLELAGSHSYEQYF. Written as DNA, the CDR3 is TGCGCCAGCAGCCTCGAACTAGCGGGGAGCCATAGCTACGAGCAGTACTTC.

This clonotype occurred many times. The gene calls are TRBV29-1 and TRBJ2-1; perhaps D is TRBD1 or TRBD2 (5 bases each). Germline V lookup: CDR1 SQVTM, CDR2 ANQGSEA. V was pared by 7 bases and J by 3 bases, with 16 bases between. CDR3 length: 14 amino acids. This CDR3 is CSGSMGVGYNEQFF. As DNA, the CDR3 is TGCAGCGGATCGATGGGGGTAGGCTACAATGAGCAGTTCTTC.

This clonotype came up many times. This sequence joins TRBV7-8 and TRBJ1-2; D uncertain. The length of the CDR3 is 15 residues. Germline V gives CDR1 SGHVS, CDR2 FQNEAQ. The V gene lost 5 bases and the J gene lost 4 bases, with 17 bases spanning the gap. CDR3: CASSTGGYSGYGYTF. CDR3 nucleotide sequence: TGTGCCAGCAGCACCGGCGGGTACTCGGGCTATGGCTACACCTTC.